One and the same sample provided the 20 T cell receptor beta chains below, sequenced in a study of T cells expressing NK-cell markers. No DNA is given; TCRdb re-called the 5' RACE reads and lists each CDR3 protein once. Its table records about 460,000 distinct CDR3 sequences. Sequencing was carried out using blood T cells: a sorted CD56 or NKG2C T cell subset, CD4+ or CD8+ T cells, or bulk PBMC T cells (not recorded which). These receptors came from a woman between 45 and 60 years old in good health.

The chain joins TRBV20-1 to TRBJ1-1; TCRdb indicates TRBD1, and absent DNA this call remains unverified. The germline V gene has CDR1 DFQATT and CDR2 SNEGSKA (reference sequence). The CDR3 is made up of 14 amino acids. The CDR3 sequence: CSAAGVEVNTEAFF.

The V call is TRBV29-1, the J call TRBJ2-2. Germline-derived CDR1 and CDR2 are SQVTM and ANQGSEA. This CDR3 is 12 amino acids long. The CDR3 reads CSVGADTGELFF.

The J gene is TRBJ2-3, the V gene TRBV25-1; the D call from TCRdb, TRBD2, cannot be confirmed without DNA. The germline V gene encodes CDR1 MGHDK and CDR2 SYGVNS. There are 15 residues in the CDR3. CDR3 sequence: CASSGGKAGADTQYF.

The V gene is TRBV4-2, the J gene TRBJ2-1; lacking DNA, the TRBD2 call made by TCRdb goes unchecked. CDR1 and CDR2 from the germline V gene are LGHNA and YNFKEQ. This CDR3 contains 18 residues. This CDR3 is CASSQMLTGTSGANEQFF.

This rearrangement joins TRBV5-1 to TRBJ2-5; TCRdb calls TRBD1, which cannot be checked without DNA. Germline CDR1 is SGHRS and CDR2 is YFSETQ. The CDR3 is 17 residues long. CDR3 residues: CASSLMGQGFTEETQYF.

The chain uses TRBV12-3 or TRBV12-4 and TRBJ1-1. The CDR3 has 15 amino acids. CDR3 protein: CASSLGASGNTEAFF.

The chain has TRBV30 and TRBJ2-1; the D call from TCRdb, TRBD2, cannot be confirmed without DNA. The CDR3 has 14 amino acids. Germline CDR1 and CDR2: GTSNPN and SVGIG (reference sequence). CDR3 amino acids: CAWRGGDSGNEQFF.

This rearrangement joins TRBV28 to TRBJ2-5; TCRdb gives TRBD1 as the D gene, but with no DNA this cannot be confirmed. This CDR3 has 14 residues. CDR1 and CDR2 (germline): MDHEN, SYDVKM. CDR3 amino acids: CASTPRGEGETQYF. The entire variable domain, with the rest obtained from reference TRBV28 and TRBJ2-5, is as follows: DVKVTQSSRYLVKRTGEKVFLECVQDMDHENMFWYRQDPGLGLRLIYFSYDVKMKEKGDIPEGYSVSREKKERFSLILESASTNQTSMYLCASTPRGEGETQYFGPGTRLLVL.

The chain carries TRBV7-8 and TRBJ2-7; TCRdb names TRBD1, which stays unverified in the absence of DNA. The CDR3 spans 15 residues. Germline loops: CDR1 SGHVS, CDR2 FQNEAQ. CDR3 sequence: CASSGRLTGRAEQYF.

V gene TRBV12-3 or TRBV12-4 combines with J gene TRBJ1-4; without DNA, the TCRdb call of TRBD1 cannot be checked. The length of the CDR3 is 13 residues. CDR3 in amino acids: CASWGQNNEKLFF.

The gene calls are TRBV7-9 and TRBJ2-3; TCRdb reports TRBD2, a call that lacks DNA to check it against. This CDR3 comprises 18 residues. Germline loops: CDR1 SEHNR, CDR2 FQNEAQ (reference sequence). The CDR3 region is CASSTGLAGRTPADTQYF. The variable domain in full, completed from reference TRBV7-9 and TRBJ2-3, reads DTGVSQNPRHKITKRGQNVTFRCDPISEHNRLYWYRQTLGQGPEFLTYFQNEAQLEKSRLLSDRFSAERPKGSFSTLEIQRTEQGDSAMYLCASSTGLAGRTPADTQYFGPGTRLTVL.

The genes are TRBV6-1 and TRBJ1-1; TCRdb gives TRBD1 as the D gene, but with no DNA this cannot be confirmed. The germline V gene has CDR1 MNHNS and CDR2 SASEGT. There are 16 residues in the CDR3. CDR3: CASSADRGSWNTEAFF.

The chain couples TRBV24-1 to TRBJ2-3; TCRdb gives TRBD1 as the D gene, but with no DNA this cannot be confirmed. Germline CDR1 reads KGHDR; CDR2 reads SFDVKD. There are 18 residues in the CDR3. CDR3 protein: CATSDSPKDSPSTDTQYF.

The chain links TRBV20-1 to TRBJ2-1; as DNA is missing, the TRBD2 call by TCRdb cannot be tested. CDR3 length: 15 amino acids. The V gene's germline CDR1 is DFQATT and CDR2 SNEGSKA (reference sequence). This CDR3 is CSARDSLAGVQEQFF.

The chain joins TRBV21-1 to TRBJ2-1; TCRdb selects TRBD1, and the lack of DNA leaves this call unchecked. TRBV21-1 is marked as a pseudogene. This CDR3 has 14 residues. The CDR3 region is CASSKGSGSNEQFF.

The rearrangement joins TRBV2 to TRBJ1-1; the TRBD1 assignment by TCRdb is unverifiable without DNA. Germline V gene sequence: CDR1 SNHLY, CDR2 FYNNEI. The CDR3 contains 14 residues. CDR3: CASSEARGRPEAFF.

J is TRBJ2-7 and V is TRBV29-1. The CDR3 consists of 14 residues. Germline V gene sequence: CDR1 SQVTM, CDR2 ANQGSEA. CDR3 sequence reads: CSVSNREDSYEQYF.

This chain links TRBV10-3 with TRBJ2-7. There are 11 residues in the CDR3. Germline CDR1 is ENHRY and CDR2 is SYGVKD. This CDR3 reads CASRWSHEQYF.

The J gene is TRBJ2-1, the V gene TRBV5-1. CDR3 size: 15 residues. CDR1 SGHRS and CDR2 YFSETQ come from the germline V gene. The CDR3: CASSLKEASYNEQFF.

The V call is TRBV11-2, the J call TRBJ2-1; TCRdb proposes TRBD1, but this gene call is untestable without DNA. CDR1 and CDR2 from the germline V gene are SGHAT and FQNNGV. This CDR3 region has 15 residues. The CDR3 sequence: CASSLVGGTGNEQFF. Filled out from reference TRBV11-2 and TRBJ2-1, the complete variable domain reads EAGVAQSPRYKIIEKRQSVAFWCNPISGHATLYWYQQILGQGPKLLIQFQNNGVVDDSQLPKDRFSAERLKGVDSTLKIQPAKLEDSAVYLCASSLVGGTGNEQFFGPGTRLTVL.